This entry features one T cell receptor beta chain sequence. Its target is not known. The sample belongs to a study of T-cell memory formation after mild COVID-19. Study-wide findings and caveats: Later expanders leaned CD4+, whereas day 15 to 85 contracting clones were balanced CD4/CD8. Some clones that responded turned up in pre-infection memory, which suggests that cross-reactive memory joined in. Second-wave clones that peaked on day 37 lacked confirmed SARS-CoV-2 specificity.

Amplification by 5'RACE using constant-segment primers produced TCR alpha and TCR beta cDNA libraries that carried sample barcodes and UMIs. TCRdb itself ran the 5' RACE reads through MiXCR, one entry per CDR3 protein. The sample includes approximately 430,000 distinct CDR3 sequences, 23% of them seen just once. The CDR3 totals 13 residues. From germline, CDR1 is LGHDT and CDR2 YNNKEL (reference sequence). With 4 bases removed from V and 5 bases from J, the gap between germline ends came to 12 bases. This TCR derives from an adult woman who had mild COVID-19 (a few samples of this study predate the infection). Cell type and time point are not known. This chain connects TRBV3-1 to TRBJ2-7, with no clear D. Sequencing used PBMCs or a T cell subset sorted from them (not recorded which). The CDR3 nucleotides read TGTGCCAGCAGCCTCCGAGCTGGGAACGAGCAGTACTTC. As protein: CASSLRAGNEQYF.